This note documents a single TCR beta chain sequence. The entry originates in a study of blood T cell repertoires in COVID-19. The repertoire was sequenced with immunoSEQ multiplex PCR; TCRdb's copy has only in-frame clones and lacks some. The sample includes 350,000 to 400,000 clones, roughly 91% of them seen just once. The V and J ends lost 2 bases and 2 bases, in that order; junction bases with no gene match: 6. Germline CDR1 SGHDT, CDR2 YYEEEE. The CDR3 has 15 residues. Individuals aged roughly 18 to 95 years were recruited from fewer than 30 US areas. The chain combines TRBV5-6 with TRBJ1-1; 7 bases match TRBD1. This receptor was identified in a woman younger than 35 who had recovered from COVID-19. The sequencing input was PBMCs or T cells enriched from blood (not recorded which). This CDR3 reads CASSFGGTVNTEAFF. As DNA, the CDR3 is TGTGCCAGCAGCTTCGGCGGGACAGTTAACACTGAAGCTTTCTTT.